This T cell receptor (beta chain) originates from a study of T-cell reconstitution after alpha-beta-depleted transplantation in children. Whole-study results and caveats: Reportedly, roughly two months post-transplant, alpha-beta T cells arose from several hundred expanded graft clones. It was newly produced T cells that mostly accounted for T-cell counts and diversity one year after transplant. Where some patients showed high TCRbeta diversity at day 60, it came from recipient T cells and thymic progenitors that had survived.

During its preparation, the TCRbeta library received unique molecular identifiers. Each CDR3 protein gets one entry after TCRdb re-called the PCR reads with MiXCR. The sample consists of 60,000 to 85,000 distinct CDR3 sequences, 18% of them appearing once. With respect to this clonotype: Its target is not known.

The specimen was PBMCs, mostly from graft donor cells, collected 360 days after TCRalphabeta/CD19-depleted stem cell transplant. This receptor was obtained from a male patient aged 2-15 years who had a stem cell transplant for acute lymphoblastic leukemia, so the T cells may come from the graft donor.

The chain's CDR3 is CSARGTVLETQYF. CDR3 bases: TGCAGTGCTAGAGGAACGGTTTTGGAGACCCAGTACTTC. This rearrangement joins TRBV20-1 to TRBJ2-5; no clear D. The CDR3 spans 13 residues. Deletions cut 1 base from V and 5 bases from J, with 11 bases between. Germline CDR1 is DFQATT and CDR2 is SNEGSKA (reference sequence).